Shown below are 10 T cell receptor beta chains from a single sample sequenced in a study of shared clonotypes between healthy human individuals. Using immunoSEQ multiplex PCR, the repertoire was profiled, and TCRdb retains in-frame clones only, with some absent. Here the sample spans 950,000 to 1,200,000 clones, approximately 80% being singletons. Specimen: memory CD4+ T cells from PBMCs. Described subset: CD45RA-negative fraction. These receptors were taken from a man between 18 and 29 years old in good health. Some clones in this sample may be carry-over from other donors' samples.

The chain carries TRBV13 and TRBJ1-3; D is unclear. The CDR3 runs to 13 residues. V shed 1 base and J shed 9 bases, with 10 bases lying between them. Looked up from germline, CDR1 is PRHDT and CDR2 is FYEKMQ (reference sequence). The CDR3 spells CASSLDGRTTIYF. The CDR3 region has the DNA TGTGCCAGCAGCTTAGACGGGCGAACCACCATATATTTT.

The chain has TRBV27 and TRBJ1-2; D is perhaps TRBD1 (6 bases). V was clipped by 6 bases and J by 7 bases, with 27 bases between them. This CDR3 has 17 amino acids. In germline, CDR1 is MNHEY, CDR2 SMNVEV (reference sequence). Here the CDR3 DNA reads TGTGCCAGCAGCTCCTTATCCGCCGCAGGGGTTTCCGTTGGCTACACCTTC. Amino acid sequence: CASSSLSAAGVSVGYTF.

This clone was seen just once. The V gene is TRBV6-1, the J gene TRBJ2-5; maybe TRBD1 (7 bases). This CDR3 region has 15 residues. Trimming removed 1 base at V and 2 bases at J, with 11 bases between. Germline V gene sequence: CDR1 MNHNS, CDR2 SASEGT. CDR3 amino acids: CASSEEQGRQETQYF. The CDR3 DNA reads as TGTGCCAGCAGTGAAGAACAGGGGAGGCAAGAGACCCAGTACTTC.

This clone was found many times. This chain connects TRBV7-9 to TRBJ1-2, with a tentative D call TRBD1 (5 bases). Germline CDR1 SEHNR, CDR2 FQNEAQ (reference sequence). The CDR3 consists of 11 residues. V gave up 10 bases and J gave up 8 bases, with 14 bases separating them. The CDR3 region has the DNA TGTGCCATTTGGGGCGCCGGGGGCTACACCTTC. Amino acid sequence: CAIWGAGGYTF.

The chain employs TRBV5-1 and TRBJ2-1, with no clear D. V was trimmed by 5 bases and J by 4 bases, leaving 13 bases between them. Per germline, CDR1 SGHRS and CDR2 YFSETQ. This CDR3 region has 14 residues. The CDR3 bases are TGCGCCAGCAGGCGAAGTGGTCTTTACAATGAGCAGTTCTTC. Protein: CASRRSGLYNEQFF.

This chain connects TRBV4-1 to TRBJ2-1; TRBD2 agrees at 8 bases. With 0 bases clipped from V and 3 bases from J, the junction kept 4 bases outside the gene matches. The CDR3 runs 16 residues. Germline V lookup: CDR1 MGHRA, CDR2 YSYEKL. In DNA form, the CDR3 reads TGCGCCAGCAGCCAAGATCAACGGGAGGGCTACAATGAGCAGTTCTTC. It codes for CASSQDQREGYNEQFF.

This clone has a count of ten or more. In the same sample, other DNA sequences code for this CDR3. The V call is TRBV6-6, the J call TRBJ1-5; tentative D call: TRBD1 (5 bases). CDR1 and CDR2 from the germline V gene are MNHNY and SVGAGI (reference sequence). This CDR3 contains 15 residues. Trimming cost V 2 bases and J 0 bases, with 8 bases left between them. In DNA, the CDR3 is TGTGCCAGCAGTTACGGGACGGGTAGCAATCAGCCCCAGCATTTT. Translating gives CASSYGTGSNQPQHF.

The rearrangement links TRBV2 to TRBJ1-4; 10 nucleotides agree with TRBD1. V trimming: 8 bases; J trimming: 8 bases; junction bases outside the gene matches: 8. The V gene's germline CDR1 is SNHLY and CDR2 FYNNEI. This CDR3 is built from 14 residues. This CDR3 reads CASYPGDRGEKLFF. The CDR3 DNA reads as TGTGCCAGCTACCCGGGGGACAGGGGAGAAAAACTGTTTTTT.

The chain combines TRBV19 with TRBJ2-4; D unclear. Germline V gene sequence: CDR1 LNHDA, CDR2 SQIVND (reference sequence). There are 16 residues in the CDR3. V lost 6 bases and J 0 bases, leaving 15 bases between the germline ends. The CDR3 DNA sequence: TGTGCCAGTAGAGGACGTCCTATACTAGCCAAAAACATTCAGTACTTC. Protein: CASRGRPILAKNIQYF.

The chain uses TRBV4-1 and TRBJ2-7, with TRBD2 identical over 13 bases. This CDR3 comprises 18 residues. Germline V gives CDR1 MGHRA, CDR2 YSYEKL. Losses at the gene ends were 2 bases for V and 7 bases for J; bases not matched to a gene: 14. The chain's CDR3 is CASSQRSETSGRTSEQYF. The CDR3 DNA is TGCGCCAGCAGCCAACGTTCCGAGACTAGCGGGAGGACGTCAGAGCAGTACTTC.